The present entry profiles one TCR beta chain with its context. TCRdb re-called the RT-PCR reads with MiXCR, one entry per CDR3 protein. The sample shows 65,000 to 80,000 distinct CDR3 sequences, 26% of them seen only once. Trimming removed 2 bases at V and 0 bases at J, with 13 bases between. This CDR3 contains 16 residues. Germline V gene sequence: CDR1 SGHAT, CDR2 FQDESV (reference sequence). The data were obtained in a study of patients and donors after allogeneic stem cell transplantation. Sequences were obtained from blood, either unsorted or a sorted T cell fraction (not recorded which). The TCR was taken from a human donor who was either an allogeneic HSCT recipient or a stem cell or donor lymphocyte infusion donor (not recorded which). It is not recorded whose cells these are; they may come from a transplant donor. The gene calls are TRBV11-1 and TRBJ1-2; D is unresolved. The CDR3 here is CASSLKDGRANYGYTF. The CDR3 DNA follows: TGTGCCAGCAGCTTAAAGGACGGGAGAGCTAACTATGGCTACACCTTC.